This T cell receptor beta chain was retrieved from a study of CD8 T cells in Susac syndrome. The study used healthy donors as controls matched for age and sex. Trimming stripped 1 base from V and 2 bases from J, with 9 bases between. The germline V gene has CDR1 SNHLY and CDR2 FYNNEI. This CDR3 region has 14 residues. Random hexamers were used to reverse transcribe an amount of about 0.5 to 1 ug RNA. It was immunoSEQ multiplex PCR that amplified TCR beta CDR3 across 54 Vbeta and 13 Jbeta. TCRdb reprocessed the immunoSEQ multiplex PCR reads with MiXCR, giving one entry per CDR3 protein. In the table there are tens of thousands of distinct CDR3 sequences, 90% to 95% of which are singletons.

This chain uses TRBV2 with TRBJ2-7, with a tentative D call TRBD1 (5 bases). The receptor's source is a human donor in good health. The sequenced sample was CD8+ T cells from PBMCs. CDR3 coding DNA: TGTGCCAGCAGTGAAGAGACAGACCCCTACGAGCAGTACTTC. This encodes CASSEETDPYEQYF.